This is a list of T cell receptor beta chains from one sample in a study of CD8 T cells in Susac syndrome. MiXCR was run by TCRdb on the immunoSEQ multiplex PCR reads, yielding one entry per CDR3 protein. The table lists around 150,000 distinct CDR3 sequences, just over 90% of them singletons. Sequencing was performed on CD4+ T cells from PBMCs. All receptors come from a human donor in good health. CDR3s include the opening cysteine and the closing phenylalanine or tryptophan. Fields, in order: V gene, CDR3 protein.

TRBV7-9	CASGTSGKDTQYF
TRBV15	CATSRVWDRNTEAFF
TRBV28	CASSAYRGEPQHF
TRBV28	CASSPPGQLDEQYF
TRBV7-9	CASSLRLAVETDTQYF
TRBV15	CATSRDVNQPQHF
TRBV9	CASSVSGEYDQPQHF
TRBV5-1	CASSLMRQGMNTEAFF
TRBV20-1	CSARVTGNTIYF
TRBV3-1	CASSQDTVAYEQYF
TRBV19	CASSIYGTSEYTQYF
TRBV30	CAWSRTTLVGQYF
TRBV5-1	CASNMGGEQETQYF
TRBV6-5	CASQGRGALIF
TRBV7-3	CASSPTGLETQYF
TRBV6-2/TRBV6-3	CASTLLRGETEAFF
TRBV6-5	CASNRAPGGNQPQHF
TRBV29-1	CSVEPIRGGGYTF
TRBV12-3/TRBV12-4	CASSLNGEETQYF
TRBV4-1	CASSLFVGNGNTIYF
TRBV28	CASSLFEGDGQPQHF
TRBV6-5	CASSSVSGGAAGELFF
TRBV13	CASSERQGWGYTF
TRBV20-1	CSARLRNEKLFF
TRBV5-1	CASSLEGTGGYNEQFF
TRBV10-3	CAISELGPRNTEAFF
TRBV3-1	CATGQGAEKLFF
TRBV28	CASSLSRLAGSF
TRBV27	CASKYGPTGNQPQHF
TRBV12-5	CASGVGLAPLAKNIQYF
TRBV9	CASSVNIITEAFF
TRBV7-6	CASSLGLKGSTSDTQYF
TRBV5-1	CASSLEGQGGQPQHF
TRBV2	CASRQGVYGYTF
TRBV23-1	CASNLPPPEGRTLKLFF
TRBV20-1	CSAEGHGGYEQYF
TRBV5-1	CASSPPTGAKAAFF
TRBV7-9	CASSPGQGETGELFF
TRBV3-1	CASSQGISDTQYF
TRBV12-3/TRBV12-4	CASGKTDSGNTIYF
TRBV7-2	CASRTIGLSSYNEQFF
TRBV5-1	CASRFSGGLSYEQYF
TRBV12-3/TRBV12-4	CASSTGLAGVGETQYF
TRBV19	CASSIGREGTDTQYF
TRBV24-1	CATSDGTSSEQFF
TRBV2	CASSLRPGQGGSPLHF
TRBV3-1	CASRLQGTNYGYTF
TRBV20-1	CSARGQTGANYGYTF
TRBV2	CASSERSTGNQPQHF
TRBV6-6	CASKISTDTQYF
TRBV29-1	CSVTQGRSQPQHF
TRBV20-1	CSARDYSGYTDTQYF
TRBV7-3	CASRSGGAANEQFF
TRBV15	CATSRDWGQETQYF
TRBV20-1	CSARDLGEQYF